This T cell receptor beta chain was captured in a study of blood T cell repertoires in COVID-19. Study summary: Acute and convalescent COVID-19 specimens originated in the United States, Italy and Spain. T cells, B-cell-depleted T cells, or PBMCs provided the cDNA or gDNA that served as material.

The CDR3 runs 13 residues. V was cut by 0 bases and J by 2 bases, with 4 bases left in between. Per germline, CDR1 MNHEY and CDR2 SVGEGT. As processed by the authors: Nucleated cell counts were estimated from reference gene primer amplification. Libraries were prepared by immunoSEQ multiplex PCR; TCRdb keeps only in-frame clonotypes and omits some of them. For V, J and clone size, that table is used; D and trimming come from the DNA. The table lists approximately 210,000 clones, around 80% of them singletons. Patients from Seattle were sampled longitudinally, starting during active infection. This clone has more than one count but fewer than ten.

The gene calls are TRBV6-2 or TRBV6-3 and TRBJ2-5; D unresolved. Sequencing input: peripheral blood. This TCR came from a woman older than 75 with COVID-19, enrolled during active disease. In nucleotides, the CDR3 is TGTGCCAGCAGTTACTCGAGACAAGAGACCCAGTACTTC. As protein: CASSYSRQETQYF.